The source of this T cell receptor beta chain is a study of early T cells in non-severe SARS-CoV-2 infection. This clonotype was seen repeatedly, ten times or more. The protocol attached unique molecular identifiers to individual cDNA molecules. TCRdb passed the 5' RACE reads through MiXCR, listing each CDR3 protein once. Here the sample spans 86,000 or so distinct CDR3 sequences, 5% to 7% being singletons. This TCR was recovered from an adult who was a healthcare worker with PCR-confirmed SARS-CoV-2 infection or an uninfected control (not recorded which). Sequenced: whole blood.

CDR3 region: CASSLAGTSEKTQYF. The CDR3 DNA follows: TGTGCCAGCAGCTTAGCGGGGACTAGCGAGAAGACCCAGTACTTC. The rearrangement links TRBV7-2 to TRBJ2-5; 10 bases are a match to TRBD2. Unmatched junction bases numbered 4, after V lost 0 bases and J lost 6 bases. Germline V CDR1 and CDR2: SGHTA, FQGNSA. The CDR3 length is 15 residues.